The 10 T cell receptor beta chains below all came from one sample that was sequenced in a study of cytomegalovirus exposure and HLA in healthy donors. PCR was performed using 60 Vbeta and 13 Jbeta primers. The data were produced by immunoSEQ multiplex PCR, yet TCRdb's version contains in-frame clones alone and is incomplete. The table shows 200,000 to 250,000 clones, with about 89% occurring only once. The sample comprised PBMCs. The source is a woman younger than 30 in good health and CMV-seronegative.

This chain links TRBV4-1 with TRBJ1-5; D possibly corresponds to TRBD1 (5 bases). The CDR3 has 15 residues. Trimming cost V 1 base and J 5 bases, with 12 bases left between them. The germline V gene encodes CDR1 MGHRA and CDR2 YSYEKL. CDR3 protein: CASSQADNTDQPQHF. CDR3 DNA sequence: TGCGCCAGCAGCCAAGCGGACAACACTGATCAGCCCCAGCATTTT.

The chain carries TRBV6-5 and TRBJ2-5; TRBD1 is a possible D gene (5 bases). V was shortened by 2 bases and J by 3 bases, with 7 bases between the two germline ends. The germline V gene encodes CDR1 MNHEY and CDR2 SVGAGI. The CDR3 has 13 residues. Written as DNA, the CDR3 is TGTGCCAGCAGTTACCTAGGGGAAGAGACCCAGTACTTC. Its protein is CASSYLGEETQYF.

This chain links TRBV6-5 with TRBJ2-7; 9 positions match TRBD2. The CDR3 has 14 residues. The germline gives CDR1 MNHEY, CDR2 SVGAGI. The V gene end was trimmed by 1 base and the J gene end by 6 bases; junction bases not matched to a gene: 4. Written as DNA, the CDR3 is TGTGCCAGCAGTTACTGGCGGGGGGGCCCCGAGCAGTACTTC. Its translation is CASSYWRGGPEQYF.

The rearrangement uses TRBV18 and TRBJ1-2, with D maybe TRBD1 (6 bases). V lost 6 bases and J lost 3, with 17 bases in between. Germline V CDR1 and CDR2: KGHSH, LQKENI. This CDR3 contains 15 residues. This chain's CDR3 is CASSITFQGYYGYTF. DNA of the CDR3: TGTGCCAGCTCCATAACGTTCCAGGGGTACTATGGCTACACCTTC.

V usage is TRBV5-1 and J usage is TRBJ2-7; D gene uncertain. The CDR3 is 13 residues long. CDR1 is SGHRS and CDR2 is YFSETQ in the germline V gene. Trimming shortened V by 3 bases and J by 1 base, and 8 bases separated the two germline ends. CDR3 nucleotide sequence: TGCGCCAGCAGCTCCTCAGGATCCTACGAGCAGTACTTC. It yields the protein CASSSSGSYEQYF. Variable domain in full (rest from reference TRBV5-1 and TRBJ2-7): KAGVTQTPRYLIKTRGQQVTLSCSPISGHRSVSWYQQTPGQGLQFLFEYFSETQRNKGNFPGRFSGRQFSNSRSEMNVSTLELGDSALYLCASSSSGSYEQYFGPGTRLTVT.

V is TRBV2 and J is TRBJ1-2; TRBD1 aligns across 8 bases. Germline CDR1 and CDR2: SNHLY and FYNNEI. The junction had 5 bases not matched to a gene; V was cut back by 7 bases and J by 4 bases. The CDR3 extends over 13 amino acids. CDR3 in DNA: TGTGCCAGCACGCAGGGGGCAGGCTATGGCTACACCTTC. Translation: CASTQGAGYGYTF.

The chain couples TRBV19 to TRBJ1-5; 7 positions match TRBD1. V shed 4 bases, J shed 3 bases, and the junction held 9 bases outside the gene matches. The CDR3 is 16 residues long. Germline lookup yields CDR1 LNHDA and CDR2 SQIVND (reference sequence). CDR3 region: CASSTRDRQINQPQHF. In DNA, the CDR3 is TGTGCCAGTAGTACCCGGGACAGACAAATCAATCAGCCCCAGCATTTT.

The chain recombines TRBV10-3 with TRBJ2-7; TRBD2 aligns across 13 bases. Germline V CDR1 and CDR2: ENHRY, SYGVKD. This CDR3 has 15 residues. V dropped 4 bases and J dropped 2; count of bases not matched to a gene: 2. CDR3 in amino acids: CAISVGLAGAYEQYF. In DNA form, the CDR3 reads TGTGCCATCAGTGTCGGACTAGCGGGAGCCTACGAGCAGTACTTC.

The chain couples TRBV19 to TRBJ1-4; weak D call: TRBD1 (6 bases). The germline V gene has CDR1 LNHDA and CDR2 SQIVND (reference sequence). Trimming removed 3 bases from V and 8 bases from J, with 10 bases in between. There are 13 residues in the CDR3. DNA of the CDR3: TGTGCCAGTAGTATGTCGGGGACAGAAAAACTGTTTTTT. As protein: CASSMSGTEKLFF.

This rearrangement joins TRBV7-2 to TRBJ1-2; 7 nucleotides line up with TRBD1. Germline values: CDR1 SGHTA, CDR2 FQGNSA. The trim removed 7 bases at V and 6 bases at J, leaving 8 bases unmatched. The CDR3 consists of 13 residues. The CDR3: CASTFTGAHGYTF. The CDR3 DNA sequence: TGTGCCAGCACCTTCACAGGGGCGCATGGCTACACCTTC.